The rows below give T cell receptor beta chains drawn from one sample of a study of cytomegalovirus exposure and HLA in healthy donors. TCRdb's copy holds only in-frame clones and misses some; the assay was immunoSEQ multiplex PCR. The data show approximately 120,000 clones, 65% to 80% seen once. Specimen: PBMCs. These receptors came from a woman aged 55-70 years in good health and CMV-seropositive. CDR3s include the opening cysteine and the closing phenylalanine or tryptophan. D genes are given only for firm matches. Size values are once, few and many counts, or a class for expanded clones, and some rows have none.

D,size,V,J,CDR3,DNA
.,.,TRBV4-1,TRBJ2-1,CASSHAGFHEQFF,TGCGCCAGCAGCCACGCAGGGTTCCATGAGCAGTTCTTC
TRBD1,.,TRBV7-2,TRBJ2-5,CASSPALSRDRAAQYF,TGTGCCAGCAGCCCTGCTCTTTCCCGGGACAGGGCAGCCCAGTACTTC
TRBD1,.,TRBV2,TRBJ1-2,CASRLDRRYGYTF,TGTGCCAGCAGGCTGGACAGGCGGTATGGCTACACCTTC
TRBD2,few,TRBV6-6,TRBJ2-1,CASSYPRGVEQFF,TGTGCCAGCAGTTACCCGCGGGGGGTTGAGCAGTTCTTC
.,few,TRBV15,TRBJ2-2,CATSKGGLADDTGELFF,TGTGCCACCAGCAAGGGGGGCCTAGCGGACGACACCGGGGAGCTGTTTTTT
.,.,TRBV7-2,TRBJ1-2,CASSLTGSYGYTF,TGTGCCAGCAGCTTAACAGGGAGCTATGGCTACACCTTC
.,.,TRBV6-1,TRBJ1-5,CASSESGYQPQHF,TGCGCCAGCAGTGAATCAGGCTATCAGCCCCAGCATTTT
TRBD1,.,TRBV5-1,TRBJ2-3,CASSLGQGGDTQYF,TGCGCCAGCAGCTTGGGACAGGGTGGAGATACGCAGTATTTT
.,.,TRBV11-2,TRBJ2-1,CASSPRRNPYNEQFF,TGTGCCAGCAGCCCCCGGCGGAACCCCTACAATGAGCAGTTCTTC
.,.,TRBV7-6,TRBJ1-1,CASSLDTRNTEAFF,TGTGCCAGCAGTTTAGATACACGGAACACTGAAGCTTTCTTT
TRBD1,.,TRBV9,TRBJ1-2,CASSVEEWGTVYGYTF,TGTGCCAGCAGCGTAGAAGAGTGGGGGACAGTCTATGGCTACACCTTC
TRBD2,.,TRBV4-2,TRBJ2-1,CASSQERLAGRLPLF,TGTGCCAGCAGCCAAGAGAGACTAGCGGGTCGTCTTCCCCTCTTC
TRBD2,.,TRBV5-1,TRBJ2-1,CASSSLGLAGDNEQFF,TGCGCCAGCAGCTCCCTAGGACTAGCGGGGGACAATGAGCAGTTCTTC
TRBD2,.,TRBV6-5,TRBJ2-7,CASRYTGTSEGEQYF,TGTGCCAGCAGGTATACCGGGACTAGCGAGGGCGAGCAGTACTTC
TRBD1,.,TRBV5-1,TRBJ1-2,CASSLGDRANYGYTF,TGCGCCAGCAGCTTGGGGGACAGAGCTAACTATGGCTACACCTTC
TRBD1,.,TRBV18,TRBJ1-4,CASSPPLGTGDNEKLFF,TGTGCCAGCTCACCACCGCTCGGGACAGGGGATAATGAAAAACTGTTTTTT
.,.,TRBV27,TRBJ2-5,CASSSPGGTQYF,TGTGCCAGCAGCTCCCCCGGGGGGACCCAGTACTTC
TRBD2,.,TRBV5-4,TRBJ2-3,CASSLWSGGSRKYF,TGTGCCAGCAGCTTATGGAGCGGGGGGTCCAGGAAGTATTTT
TRBD1,.,TRBV7-2,TRBJ2-1,CASSLQGSNEQFF,TGTGCCAGCAGCCTACAGGGGTCCAATGAGCAGTTCTTC
TRBD1,.,TRBV7-9,TRBJ1-2,CASSHPPGNTGGGGYGYTF,TGTGCCAGCAGCCATCCTCCGGGGAATACAGGGGGTGGAGGCTATGGCTACACCTTC
.,.,TRBV7-9,TRBJ2-3,CASSLEVGTRTDTQYF,TGTGCCAGCAGCTTAGAGGTGGGCACACGCACAGATACGCAGTATTTT
.,.,TRBV7-8,TRBJ2-7,CAVREERSYEQYF,TGTGCCGTACGAGAGGAGAGGAGCTACGAGCAGTACTTC
TRBD1,.,TRBV9,TRBJ1-5,CASSAGTETNQHF,TGTGCCAGCAGCGCCGGGACAGAGACAAACCAGCATTTT
.,.,TRBV4-3,TRBJ2-5,CASSQVRGETQYF,TGCGCCAGCAGCCAAGTCCGGGGGGAGACCCAGTACTTC
.,.,TRBV30,TRBJ2-5,CAWSVEGGTQYF,TGTGCCTGGAGTGTGGAAGGAGGGACCCAGTACTTC
.,.,TRBV30,TRBJ1-2,CAWSDSTDYGYTF,TGTGCCTGGAGTGACAGTACCGACTATGGCTACACCTTC
.,.,TRBV6-5,TRBJ1-6,CASRRAGIYNSPLHF,TGTGCCAGCAGGCGGGCTGGGATCTATAATTCACCCCTCCACTTT
TRBD2,.,TRBV7-3,TRBJ2-6,CASSPQGGAGGANVLTF,TGTGCCAGCAGCCCCCAGGGAGGGGCTGGTGGGGCCAACGTCCTGACTTTC
.,once,TRBV18,TRBJ1-1,CASSVTGKNTEAFF,TGTGCCAGCTCCGTTACAGGGAAGAACACTGAAGCTTTCTTT
TRBD2,.,TRBV7-2,TRBJ2-7,CASSPGRIAGAPYEQYF,TGTGCCAGCAGCCCCGGCCGAATAGCGGGGGCACCCTACGAGCAGTACTTC
TRBD2,.,TRBV7-2,TRBJ2-3,CASSSQRRLAGADTQYF,TGTGCCAGCAGCTCCCAACGCCGCCTAGCGGGGGCAGATACGCAGTATTTT
TRBD2,.,TRBV2,TRBJ2-3,CASSEVAGGGDTQYF,TGTGCCAGCAGTGAGGTGGCGGGGGGAGGAGATACGCAGTATTTT
.,.,TRBV6-5,TRBJ2-7,CASRPTVQSPYEQYF,TGTGCCAGCAGGCCAACCGTACAGTCTCCCTACGAGCAGTACTTC
.,.,TRBV6-5,TRBJ1-1,CASSNGGRTEAFF,TGTGCCAGCAGTAACGGGGGGAGGACTGAAGCTTTCTTT
TRBD1,.,TRBV6-1,TRBJ2-1,CASQRTGVNEQFF,TGTGCCAGCCAAAGGACAGGGGTGAATGAGCAGTTCTTC
TRBD1,.,TRBV6-6,TRBJ1-2,CASSRVPQGEDGYTF,TGTGCCAGCAGCCGAGTACCACAGGGGGAGGATGGCTACACCTTC
.,.,TRBV9,TRBJ1-2,CASSVDSPNYGYTF,TGTGCCAGCAGCGTGGACAGCCCTAACTATGGCTACACCTTC
TRBD1,.,TRBV18,TRBJ2-4,CASSPPSTGFKNIQYF,TGTGCCAGCTCACCACCTTCGACAGGGTTTAAAAACATTCAGTACTTC
.,few,TRBV6-1,TRBJ2-3,CASSEAPSLTYTDTQYF,TGTGCCAGCAGTGAAGCACCATCACTGACTTACACAGATACGCAGTATTTT
.,.,TRBV30,TRBJ1-6,CAWSYSSYNSPLHF,TGTGCCTGGAGTTACAGCTCCTATAATTCACCCCTCCACTTT
TRBD2,.,TRBV19,TRBJ2-3,CASSIDTPFSGGMDTQYF,TGTGCCAGTAGTATAGATACTCCCTTCTCGGGGGGGATGGATACGCAGTATTTT
TRBD1,few,TRBV14,TRBJ2-3,CASSQDRDRGTDTQYF,TGTGCCAGCAGCCAAGACCGGGACAGGGGAACAGATACGCAGTATTTT
.,few,TRBV6-6,TRBJ1-2,CASNRENYGYTF,TGTGCCAGCAACAGGGAGAACTATGGCTACACCTTC
.,.,TRBV15,TRBJ1-1,CATSRGRLDTEAFF,TGTGCCACCAGCAGAGGCAGGCTGGACACTGAAGCTTTCTTT
TRBD1,.,TRBV6-5,TRBJ1-2,CASSYSPDRGHGYTF,TGTGCCAGCAGTTACTCTCCGGACAGGGGGCATGGCTACACCTTC
.,.,TRBV7-9,TRBJ1-4,CASSLGASPYREKLFF,TGTGCCAGCAGCTTAGGGGCCTCCCCCTACCGGGAAAAACTGTTTTTT
.,.,TRBV4-2,TRBJ2-2,CASSQDQGWYTGELFF,TGTGCCAGCAGCCAAGACCAGGGGTGGTACACCGGGGAGCTGTTTTTT
.,.,TRBV15,TRBJ2-7,CATSDSSYEQYF,TGTGCCACCAGTGACAGTTCCTACGAGCAGTACTTC
.,.,TRBV7-9,TRBJ1-4,CASSPPRTQATNEKLFF,TGTGCCAGCAGCCCGCCGAGGACTCAGGCAACTAATGAAAAACTGTTTTTT
.,.,TRBV18,TRBJ2-6,CASSPSGTPLGANVLTF,TGTGCCAGCTCACCTTCCGGGACTCCCCTCGGGGCCAACGTCCTGACTTTC
TRBD1,.,TRBV30,TRBJ2-6,CAWSRDRVSRGANVLTF,TGTGCCTGGAGTCGGGACAGGGTATCGAGAGGGGCCAACGTCCTGACTTTC
TRBD2,.,TRBV7-8,TRBJ2-1,CASSYGTSGSYEQFF,TGTGCCAGCAGCTACGGGACTAGCGGGAGCTATGAGCAGTTCTTC
.,.,TRBV27,TRBJ1-1,CASSLNQGSFRTFF,TGTGCCAGCAGTCTGAATCAGGGCAGTTTTAGAACTTTCTTT
.,few,TRBV18,TRBJ2-2,CASSPVQGNTGELFF,TGTGCCAGCTCACCAGTACAGGGGAACACCGGGGAGCTGTTTTTT
.,.,TRBV4-2,TRBJ1-2,CASSLMDRRADGYTF,TGTGCCAGCAGCCTCATGGACCGGCGGGCTGATGGCTACACCTTC